This entry lists 25 T cell receptor beta chains sequenced from one sample in a study of shared clonotypes between healthy human individuals. The repertoire was sequenced with immunoSEQ multiplex PCR; TCRdb's copy has only in-frame clones and lacks some. The data hold 2 million to 2.5 million clones, with about 92% observed a single time. Sequenced: naive CD4+ T cells from PBMCs. As for subset: CD45RA+ positively selected. The receptors derive from a man aged 18 to 30 in good health. Some clones in this sample may be carry-over from other donors' samples.

The chain combines TRBV5-6 with TRBJ2-7, with 8 nucleotides matching TRBD1. V lost 4 bases, J lost 6 bases, and 6 bases stayed unmatched. Germline V CDR1 and CDR2: SGHDT, YYEEEE. The CDR3 loop spans 13 amino acids. CDR3 loop: CASSRPGQVEQYF. CDR3 DNA sequence: TGTGCCAGCAGCAGGCCGGGACAGGTCGAGCAGTACTTC.

The chain links TRBV6-5 to TRBJ1-4; perhaps TRBD1 as D (6 bases). The CDR3 extends over 14 amino acids. CDR1 and CDR2 (germline): MNHEY, SVGAGI. V lost 5 bases, J lost 8 bases, and 15 bases lay in between. CDR3 sequence (DNA): TGTGCCAGCAGTCCCCGACAAGGGGGGGAAAAACTGTTTTTT. Translation gives CASSPRQGGEKLFF.

This chain connects TRBV21-1 to TRBJ1-2; the table calls TRBD1, which could not be checked here. TRBV21-1 is a pseudogene segment. This CDR3 region has 16 residues. CDR3 DNA sequence: TGTGCCAGCAGCAAACAAAACCTTGGGACAGGGTTCGGCTACACCTTC. Residues: CASSKQNLGTGFGYTF.

This chain joins TRBV5-1 and TRBJ2-1, with a tentative D call TRBD2 (6 bases). Trimming pared 3 bases from V and 0 bases from J, leaving 13 bases between. CDR1 and CDR2 (germline): SGHRS, YFSETQ. The CDR3 loop spans 16 amino acids. CDR3 DNA sequence: TGCGCCAGCAGCTATAGGACTATGAGCTCCTACAATGAGCAGTTCTTC. It yields the protein CASSYRTMSSYNEQFF.

The rearrangement uses TRBV7-2 and TRBJ1-5, with D uncertain. Trimming stripped 1 base from V and 6 bases from J, with 13 bases between. The CDR3 contains 15 residues. The germline CDR1 and CDR2 sequences are SGHTA and FQGNSA. DNA for the CDR3: TGTGCCAGCAGCTTAGGAGTTGTGCAGGTTCAGCCCCAGCATTTT. This gives the protein CASSLGVVQVQPQHF.

J is TRBJ1-3 and V is TRBV30; a weak D match, TRBD1 (6 bases). There are 16 residues in the CDR3. CDR1 and CDR2 (germline): GTSNPN, SVGIG (reference sequence). Trimming stripped 6 bases from V and 0 bases from J, with 18 bases between. The CDR3 protein is CACLHRGRFSGNTIYF. CDR3 DNA sequence: TGTGCCTGCCTCCACCGGGGGCGGTTCTCTGGAAACACCATATATTTT.

This rearrangement joins TRBV11-2 to TRBJ1-2; 7 nucleotides agree with TRBD1. Germline V gives CDR1 SGHAT, CDR2 FQNNGV. V was pared by 0 bases and J by 8 bases, with 15 bases of the junction left unmatched. This CDR3 has 17 amino acids. The CDR3 nucleotides read TGTGCCAGCAGCTTAGATGAGAGAGACAGGGAGGGAGGGGGCTACACCTTC. The encoded protein is CASSLDERDREGGGYTF. Based on the CDR3 plus reference TRBV11-2 and TRBJ1-2, the full variable domain is EAGVAQSPRYKIIEKRQSVAFWCNPISGHATLYWYQQILGQGPKLLIQFQNNGVVDDSQLPKDRFSAERLKGVDSTLKIQPAKLEDSAVYLCASSLDERDREGGGYTFGSGTRLTVV.

This chain joins TRBV9 and TRBJ1-5, with D hard to call. The CDR3 extends over 13 amino acids. The germline V and J ends were trimmed by 3 bases and 9 bases, with 13 bases remaining between them. The V gene's germline CDR1 is SGDLS and CDR2 YYNGEE. The CDR3 loop reads CASSATISGPQHF. The CDR3, as DNA: TGTGCCAGCAGCGCAACAATATCGGGGCCCCAGCATTTT. Drawing the rest from reference TRBV9 and TRBJ1-5, the complete variable domain is DSGVTQTPKHLITATGQRVTLRCSPRSGDLSVYWYQQSLDQGLQFLIQYYNGEERAKGNILERFSAQQFPDLHSELNLSSLELGDSALYFCASSATISGPQHFGDGTRLSIL.

The chain uses TRBV5-1 and TRBJ1-3, with 9 bases lining up with TRBD1. Unmatched junction bases numbered 9, after V lost 3 bases and J lost 2 bases. The V gene's germline CDR1 is SGHRS and CDR2 YFSETQ. The CDR3 sequence is 17 residues long. CDR3 sequence reads: CASSSTGQGLTGNTIYF. CDR3 DNA: TGCGCCAGCAGCTCAACGGGACAGGGACTGACTGGAAACACCATATATTTT.

This sequence joins TRBV7-9 and TRBJ1-2; 8 bases are shared with TRBD1. Trimming removed 2 bases from V and 8 bases from J; junction bases left unmatched: 10. CDR1 is SEHNR and CDR2 is FQNEAQ in the germline V gene (reference sequence). The CDR3 loop spans 15 amino acids. The CDR3 DNA reads TGTGCCAGCAGCTTACTCGGGACAGGATCGACGGGCTACACCTTC. Translation gives CASSLLGTGSTGYTF.

The chain recombines TRBV19 with TRBJ2-5; TRBD2 aligns across 7 bases. CDR3 size: 13 residues. J lost 2 bases, V lost 5 bases, and 2 bases had no gene match. Germline CDR1 LNHDA, CDR2 SQIVND (reference sequence). The CDR3 nucleotides are TGTGCCAGTAGTGCTAGCGGACAAGAGACCCAGTACTTC. Residues: CASSASGQETQYF.

This rearrangement joins TRBV7-8 to TRBJ1-2, with unresolved D. Trimming cost V 10 bases and J 1 base, with 13 bases left between them. This CDR3 contains 13 residues. Germline V lookup: CDR1 SGHVS, CDR2 FQNEAQ. CDR3 coding DNA: TGTGCCACCCGTGAGGGTCATAACTATGGCTACACCTTC. Translated: CATREGHNYGYTF.

The chain employs TRBV21-1 and TRBJ1-1; TRBD1, the D gene given by the table, was not confirmed from the DNA. TRBV21-1 is a pseudogene locus. The CDR3 runs to 18 residues. DNA for the CDR3: TGTGCCAGCAGCAATGGTCCCCGCAGGGGAGTTAGGAGGACTGAAGCTTTCTTT. Protein product: CASSNGPRRGVRRTEAFF.

The chain uses TRBV9 and TRBJ1-4; D ambiguous. V was shortened by 2 bases and J by 4 bases, with 12 bases between the two germline ends. This CDR3 is 15 amino acids long. CDR1 SGDLS and CDR2 YYNGEE come from the germline V gene. The CDR3: CASSVGFGGNEKLFF. The CDR3, as DNA: TGTGCCAGCAGCGTCGGTTTCGGTGGTAATGAAAAACTGTTTTTT.

V usage is TRBV18 and J usage is TRBJ1-4; D uncertain. The CDR3 contains 15 residues. V lost 4 bases and J lost 0, with 9 bases in between. Germline CDR1 is KGHSH and CDR2 is LQKENI. The DNA for the CDR3 is TGTGCCAGCTCACTGAGAGCAGCAACTAATGAAAAACTGTTTTTT. This codes for CASSLRAATNEKLFF.

The chain is built from TRBV29-1 and TRBJ2-4; TRBD1 might be the D (6 bases). V was shortened by 7 bases and J by 3 bases, with 13 bases between the two germline ends. The CDR3 extends over 13 amino acids. Germline assignment: CDR1 SQVTM and CDR2 ANQGSEA. The CDR3 coding sequence is TGCAGCGCTAACTCAGGGGACAAAAACATTCAGTACTTC. Protein product: CSANSGDKNIQYF.

The V call is TRBV7-3, the J call TRBJ2-2; 8 nucleotides match TRBD1. The CDR3 runs 14 residues. With 7 bases clipped from V and 6 bases from J, the junction kept 7 bases outside the gene matches. Per the germline V gene, CDR1 is SGHTA and CDR2 is FQGTGA. The CDR3 DNA sequence: TGTGCCAGCAATCAGGGGGCGCAATCCGGGGAGCTGTTTTTT. Its protein product is CASNQGAQSGELFF.

V gene TRBV10-3 combines with J gene TRBJ1-2, with D maybe TRBD1 (6 bases). Germline assignment: CDR1 ENHRY and CDR2 SYGVKD. The CDR3 extends over 14 amino acids. The V end was cut by 7 bases, the J end by 5 bases, with 17 bases between. This CDR3 is CAITQGLEAYGYTF. Written as DNA, the CDR3 is TGTGCCATCACTCAGGGGTTAGAGGCATATGGCTACACCTTC.

This chain uses TRBV9 with TRBJ2-1; D is possibly TRBD1 (5 bases). Germline CDR1 is SGDLS and CDR2 is YYNGEE. The CDR3 totals 15 residues. V was trimmed by 4 bases and J by 8 bases, leaving 19 bases between them. The DNA of the CDR3 is TGTGCCAGCAGCATTACAGGTCTATCGTTCGATGAGCAGTTCTTC. It is translated as CASSITGLSFDEQFF. The whole variable domain, filled in from reference TRBV9 and TRBJ2-1, reads DSGVTQTPKHLITATGQRVTLRCSPRSGDLSVYWYQQSLDQGLQFLIQYYNGEERAKGNILERFSAQQFPDLHSELNLSSLELGDSALYFCASSITGLSFDEQFFGPGTRLTVL.

The chain links TRBV27 to TRBJ2-2, with D tentatively TRBD2 (7 bases). V was shortened by 9 bases and J by 10 bases, with 21 bases between the two germline ends. The length of the CDR3 is 14 residues. Germline V gene lookup returns CDR1 MNHEY and CDR2 SMNVEV (reference sequence). The CDR3 is CASQPWGGRAELFF. The CDR3 DNA reads as TGTGCCAGTCAGCCGTGGGGGGGCCGAGCGGAGCTGTTTTTT.

J is TRBJ1-1 and V is TRBV5-4; weak D call: TRBD1 (5 bases). The ends were cut back, 4 bases at V and 5 bases at J, with 12 bases in the middle. The CDR3 is 13 amino acids. The germline V gene has CDR1 SGHNT and CDR2 YYREEE (reference sequence). The CDR3 loop reads CASSGTRWTEAFF. CDR3 nucleotide sequence: TGTGCCAGCAGCGGGACCAGGTGGACTGAAGCTTTCTTT. Looking up the rest from reference TRBV5-4 and TRBJ1-1 gives the full variable domain: ETGVTQSPTHLIKTRGQQVTLRCSSQSGHNTVSWYQQALGQGPQFIFQYYREEENGRGNFPPRFSGLQFPNYSSELNVNALELDDSALYLCASSGTRWTEAFFGQGTRLTVV.

The chain combines TRBV19 with TRBJ2-6, with a weak D call TRBD1 (6 bases). The V gene's germline CDR1 is LNHDA and CDR2 SQIVND (reference sequence). V lost 7 bases to trimming and J lost 2 bases, with 9 bases between them. The CDR3 extends over 14 amino acids. The CDR3 region is CASKGDPGANVLTF. CDR3 in DNA: TGTGCCAGTAAGGGGGACCCTGGGGCCAACGTCCTGACTTTC.

The CDR3, as DNA: TGTGCCAGCAGTTCCAAACAGGGGCTACCTAACTATGGCTACACCTTC. The encoded protein is CASSSKQGLPNYGYTF. This sequence joins TRBV28 and TRBJ1-2, with TRBD1 identical over 7 bases. The CDR3 is made up of 16 amino acids. V gave up 4 bases and J gave up 0 bases; unmatched junction bases: 8. CDR1 and CDR2 (germline): MDHEN, SYDVKM.

V and J are TRBV11-2 and TRBJ2-5; 11 nucleotides match TRBD2. The germline gives CDR1 SGHAT, CDR2 FQNNGV. The CDR3 is made up of 17 amino acids. Trimming cost V 6 bases and J 2 bases; bases outside gene matches: 11. The CDR3 coding sequence is TGTGCCAGCAGTTTTCCTGGGCTAGCGGGAGGACAAGAGACCCAGTACTTC. Its translation: CASSFPGLAGGQETQYF.

This clone was counted between two and nine times. V and J are TRBV6-5 and TRBJ2-1; D uncertain. The germline V gene has CDR1 MNHEY and CDR2 SVGAGI. Trimming left V 5 bases short and J 8 bases short, with 13 bases between. The CDR3 runs 13 residues. The CDR3 is CASSNPGGYEQFF. In DNA, the CDR3 is TGTGCCAGCAGTAACCCCGGCGGCTATGAGCAGTTCTTC.